Listed here is a single T cell receptor beta chain. The target antigen is unknown. The data were taken from a study of vaccination and CD4 T cells after COVID-19. Study information: Post-COVID sampling occurred a median about 110 days after diagnosis (range 35 to 161).

The CDR3 loop spans 15 amino acids. Trimming removed 3 bases at V and 3 bases at J, with 15 bases between. Germline values: CDR1 LNHDA, CDR2 SQIVND (reference sequence). The Oncomine TCR Beta short-read assay sequenced DNA from cultured CD4+ T cells. TCRdb passed the PCR reads through MiXCR, listing each CDR3 protein once. The sample has tens of thousands of distinct CDR3 sequences, around half seen once. Treatment denoted: approximately 10-day PBMC culture with coronavirus spike peptide pools or control peptides (ViraFEST assay). The sample comprised CD4+ T cells from blood, cultured in vitro. This clonotype was obtained from a human donor who had recovered from COVID-19. The chain combines TRBV19 with TRBJ2-7; possibly TRBD1 or TRBD2 for D (5 bases each). The CDR3 coding sequence is TGTGCCAGTAGTATCGTCGGGACGGCCATCTACGAGCAGTACTTC. It specifies CASSIVGTAIYEQYF. Filled out from reference TRBV19 and TRBJ2-7, the complete variable domain reads DGGITQSPKYLFRKEGQNVTLSCEQNLNHDAMYWYRQDPGQGLRLIYYSQIVNDFQKGDIAEGYSVSREKKESFPLTVTSAQKNPTAFYLCASSIVGTAIYEQYFGPGTRLTVT.